A single count supports the clone carrying this T cell receptor beta chain. Its antigen is as yet unknown. Libraries were prepared by immunoSEQ multiplex PCR; TCRdb keeps only in-frame clonotypes and omits some of them. This table holds 250,000 to 300,000 clones, almost 95% found once. The data were taken from a study of T cell responses to AZD1222 COVID-19 vaccine. The study pooled second doses at about 4 or about 12 weeks. Study outcomes and limitations: Rises in breadth and depth of Spike-specific TCRs came after two AZD1222 doses. Donor demographics were predominantly white British with a female majority; clonal diversity may be underestimated. The reported proportion of spike-specific TCRs targeting unmutated variant regions was nearly half.

The CDR3 is 16 amino acids. The junction had 14 bases not matched to a gene; V was cut back by 6 bases and J by 4 bases. CDR1 and CDR2 from the germline V gene are MDHEN and SYDVKM. The TCR was taken from an adult who received the AZD1222 COVID-19 vaccine. Material: peripheral blood, obtained 28 days after the second AZD1222 dose. The V call is TRBV28, the J call TRBJ2-5; 7 positions match TRBD2. The CDR3 nucleotides read TGTGCCAGCAGCTCAAACGAGGGAGGGAGGGGAGAGACCCAGTACTTC. Translation: CASSSNEGGRGETQYF.